Listed here are 8 T cell receptor beta chains from one sample, sequenced in a study of regulatory T cells in long-lasting Graves disease. Time point given: newly diagnosed GD, antithyroid drugs for less than 3 months. Preparation of the TCR library used RNA extracted from PBMCs. Sequencing libraries for TCR beta were prepared with iRepertoire HTBI primers and Arm-PCR of CDR3 regions. MiXCR was run by TCRdb on the multiplex PCR reads, yielding one entry per CDR3 protein. The sample lists approximately 470,000 distinct CDR3 sequences, 15% to 20% occurring once. These same data were also listed under a study on T cells in Graves' hyperthyroidism and ophthalmopathy.

Sequencing was performed on peripheral blood mononuclear cells (PBMCs), taken at new diagnosis, from a patient treated with antithyroid drugs. The receptors stem from a man between 35 and 55 years old with Graves disease.

There are many counts of this clonotype. The rearrangement uses TRBV18 and TRBJ2-5; the D call may be TRBD1 or TRBD2 (5 bases each). The length of the CDR3 is 14 residues. Germline CDR1 is KGHSH and CDR2 is LQKENI. Trimming cost V 2 bases and J 3 bases, with 10 bases left between them. CDR3 sequence: CASSPTGTEETQYF. As DNA, the CDR3 is TGTGCCAGCTCACCAACCGGGACGGAAGAGACCCAGTACTTC.

This clonotype was detected ten times or more. For the CDR3, the DNA is TGCGCCAGCAGCTTAGGGACCCAGTCCAGTGGGGCTTTCTTT. This gives the protein CASSLGTQSSGAFF. The V and J genes are TRBV5-1 and TRBJ1-1, with TRBD1 as a possible D gene (5 bases). CDR3 size: 14 residues. The germline V and J ends were trimmed by 2 bases and 11 bases, with 19 bases remaining between them. Germline V gene sequence: CDR1 SGHRS, CDR2 YFSETQ.

This sequence joins TRBV20-1 and TRBJ2-3; possible D gene TRBD2, 5 bases. CDR3 length: 14 amino acids. V dropped 6 bases and J dropped 0 bases, with 13 bases sitting between them. Germline CDR1 reads DFQATT; CDR2 reads SNEGSKA (reference sequence). CDR3 nucleotides: TGCAGTGCCACAGCGGTAACCAGCACAGATACGCAGTATTTT. It is translated as CSATAVTSTDTQYF.

This clonotype was picked up many times. The V call is TRBV7-9, the J call TRBJ2-3; D perhaps matches TRBD2 (6 bases). Per germline, CDR1 SEHNR and CDR2 FQNEAQ (reference sequence). Between the trimmed V and J ends, which lost 5 bases and 5 bases, there was a span of 20 bases. The CDR3 extends over 16 amino acids. CDR3 amino acids: CASSPLGGAGGDTQYF. Here the CDR3 DNA reads TGTGCCAGCAGCCCCTTGGGGGGAGCCGGGGGAGATACGCAGTATTTT. Complete variable domain (other parts from reference TRBV7-9 and TRBJ2-3): DTGVSQNPRHKITKRGQNVTFRCDPISEHNRLYWYRQTLGQGPEFLTYFQNEAQLEKSRLLSDRFSAERPKGSFSTLEIQRTEQGDSAMYLCASSPLGGAGGDTQYFGPGTRLTVL.

This clonotype was detected many times. This rearrangement joins TRBV28 to TRBJ2-5, with TRBD2 matching 7 bases. The CDR3 runs 15 residues. After removal of 0 bases from V and 0 bases from J, the junction contained 1 base not matched to a gene. The V gene's germline CDR1 is MDHEN and CDR2 SYDVKM. The CDR3, as DNA: TGTGCCAGCAGTTTATGGGGGGGGTACCAAGAGACCCAGTACTTC. It is translated as CASSLWGGYQETQYF.

The chain joins TRBV29-1 to TRBJ2-7, with D possibly matching TRBD1 (5 bases). The CDR3 extends over 12 amino acids. CDR1 and CDR2 from the germline V gene are SQVTM and ANQGSEA. V was trimmed by 4 bases and J by 2 bases, leaving 9 bases between them. The CDR3, as DNA: TGCAGCGTTGTGATGGGGCCCTACGAGCAGTACTTC. Residues: CSVVMGPYEQYF.

This clonotype was seen repeatedly, ten times or more. The V call is TRBV28, the J call TRBJ1-1, with TRBD1 identical over 7 bases. The V gene end was trimmed by 8 bases and the J gene end by 0 bases; junction bases not matched to a gene: 6. Germline-derived CDR1 and CDR2 are MDHEN and SYDVKM. The CDR3 contains 14 residues. In DNA form, the CDR3 reads TGTGCCAGCGGAGGGGGCGCCCTGAACACTGAAGCTTTCTTT. It codes for CASGGGALNTEAFF.

The genes are TRBV14 and TRBJ1-3; D gene unclear. The CDR3 has 14 amino acids. Per germline, CDR1 SGHDN and CDR2 FVKESK. V was pared by 2 bases and J by 0 bases, with 5 bases between. The chain's CDR3 is CASSQSSSGNTIYF. The CDR3 DNA reads TGTGCCAGCAGCCAATCCAGCTCTGGAAACACCATATATTTT.